Below, 32 T cell receptor beta chains from the same sample are listed, as sequenced in a study of molecular identifiers for immune sequencing clone quantification. MiXCR was run by TCRdb on the PCR reads, yielding one entry per CDR3 protein. The table shows 20,000 or so distinct CDR3 sequences, with about a fifth occurring only once. Sequenced sample: naive CD8+ T cells from blood, with Jurkat cell RNA spiked in. The subset here: FACS-sorted CD8+CD4-CCR7+CD45RA+ naive T cells. Every receptor here comes from a human donor in good health. Some libraries in this study had Jurkat cell RNA spiked in.

The gene calls are TRBV29-1 and TRBJ2-4; possibly TRBD2 for D (6 bases). V lost 7 bases and J 7 bases, leaving 14 bases between the germline ends. The CDR3 loop spans 12 amino acids. From germline, CDR1 is SQVTM and CDR2 ANQGSEA. CDR3 DNA: TGCAGCGCATCCAGGGAGGAGAACATTCAGTACTTC. It encodes CSASREENIQYF. Looking up the rest from reference TRBV29-1 and TRBJ2-4 gives the full variable domain: SAVISQKPSRDICQRGTSLTIQCQVDSQVTMMFWYRQQPGQSLTLIATANQGSEATYESGFVIDKFPISRPNLTFSTLTVSNMSPEDSSIYLCSASREENIQYFGAGTRLSVL.

In its sample, this clonotype ranks as medium-sized. This chain joins TRBV9 and TRBJ2-5; 13 bases are a match to TRBD2. Germline lookup yields CDR1 SGDLS and CDR2 YYNGEE. The CDR3 has 17 residues. V lost 0 bases and J lost 4; bases outside the gene matches: 6. CDR3 sequence: CASSVEGRLAGGETQYF. The DNA for the CDR3 is TGTGCCAGCAGCGTAGAGGGGAGACTAGCGGGAGGAGAGACCCAGTACTTC.

This clonotype was recorded many times. The chain couples TRBV9 to TRBJ2-4, with 12 bases aligning to TRBD2. Trimming cost V 3 bases and J 7 bases; bases outside gene matches: 2. Germline V gives CDR1 SGDLS, CDR2 YYNGEE. The CDR3 loop spans 14 amino acids. CDR3 loop: CASSGLAGVNIQYF. The CDR3 DNA reads TGTGCCAGCAGCGGACTAGCGGGAGTGAACATTCAGTACTTC.

Relative to its sample, this clonotype is medium-sized. The rearrangement uses TRBV6-5 and TRBJ1-2, with D perhaps matching TRBD1 (6 bases). The CDR3 contains 14 residues. Trimming removed 6 bases from V and 8 bases from J, with 19 bases in between. The germline gives CDR1 MNHEY, CDR2 SVGAGI. The CDR3 bases are TGTGCCAGCAGCCCTTTAAATCCGGGGGGCGGCTACACCTTC. Protein: CASSPLNPGGGYTF.

Regarding this clonotype: Given a much more abundant clone one base away, this may be a read error. This chain links TRBV7-2 with TRBJ2-7; D might be TRBD1 (6 bases). CDR3 size: 15 residues. Germline V gene data show CDR1 as SGHTA and CDR2 as FQGNSA. Trimming stripped 5 bases from V and 1 base from J, with 15 bases between. The CDR3 reads CASSIVPTGSYEQYF. CDR3 nucleotides: TGTGCCAGCAGCATAGTCCCAACAGGGTCCTACGAGCAGTACTTC.

This clonotype was detected many times. V gene TRBV27 combines with J gene TRBJ2-7; a possible D gene is TRBD1 (5 bases). CDR3 size: 13 residues. Germline V lookup: CDR1 MNHEY, CDR2 SMNVEV (reference sequence). Trimming stripped 2 bases from V and 1 base from J, with 6 bases between. In nucleotides, the CDR3 is TGTGCCAGCAGTTTAGGGGCTTCCTACGAGCAGTACTTC. Encoded protein: CASSLGASYEQYF.

The table lists this clonotype with many counts. The CDR3 DNA reads TGTGCCAGCAGTCCCTCGGTAGCGGGGGAACAAGAGACCCAGTACTTC. It specifies CASSPSVAGEQETQYF. The chain joins TRBV13 to TRBJ2-5, with TRBD2 identical over 9 bases. CDR1 is PRHDT, CDR2 FYEKMQ, per germline (reference sequence). The CDR3 totals 16 residues. V lost 6 bases to trimming and J lost 2 bases; unmatched junction nucleotides: 10.

The gene calls are TRBV29-1 and TRBJ2-7; 7 positions agree with TRBD2. The germline V gene has CDR1 SQVTM and CDR2 ANQGSEA. V shed 3 bases and J 2 bases; nucleotides not matched to a gene: 10. The CDR3 covers 15 residues. CDR3 in amino acids: CSVEAAGAVPYEQYF. CDR3 DNA: TGCAGCGTTGAGGCCGCGGGAGCGGTCCCCTACGAGCAGTACTTC.

This chain connects TRBV2 to TRBJ2-1; the D is unclear. The CDR3 length is 12 residues. The germline V gene has CDR1 SNHLY and CDR2 FYNNEI. V lost 10 bases, J lost 5 bases, and 12 bases lay in between. The CDR3 DNA sequence: TGTGCCACCCTACTCCCTCACAATGAGCAGTTCTTC. Its protein product is CATLLPHNEQFF.

This clonotype was seen many times. CDR3 residues: CASSLVWGPTNEQFF. In DNA, the CDR3 is TGTGCCAGCAGCTTGGTATGGGGCCCGACCAATGAGCAGTTCTTC. The V and J genes are TRBV5-5 and TRBJ2-1; the D gene is possibly TRBD1 (5 bases). The V end lost 0 bases, the J end lost 6 bases, and 13 bases lay between the germline ends. Looked up from germline, CDR1 is SGHKS and CDR2 is YYEKEE (reference sequence). This CDR3 has 15 amino acids.

Concerning this clonotype itself: A much larger clone lies a single base off, so this may be a read error. This chain links TRBV9 with TRBJ2-7, with D possibly matching TRBD2 (5 bases). The CDR3 has 14 residues. V was shortened by 0 bases and J by 9 bases, with 16 bases between the two germline ends. CDR1 and CDR2 from the germline V gene are SGDLS and YYNGEE. The CDR3 sequence is CASSVGTSFDGQYF. The CDR3 DNA sequence: TGTGCCAGCAGCGTAGGGACTTCGTTCGACGGGCAGTACTTC.

This clonotype was found many times. The chain recombines TRBV9 with TRBJ2-1, with 9 bases lining up with TRBD1. There are 16 residues in the CDR3. The J segment lost 5 bases and the V segment lost 1 base, leaving 7 bases of the junction unmatched. Germline assignment: CDR1 SGDLS and CDR2 YYNGEE. CDR3 in amino acids: CASSVQGQGLDNEQFF. CDR3 nucleotide sequence: TGTGCCAGCAGCGTACAGGGACAGGGCTTGGACAATGAGCAGTTCTTC.

In this sample, this clonotype turned up many times. The chain links TRBV27 to TRBJ1-1, with TRBD1 identical over 7 bases. V shed 5 bases, J shed 3 bases, and the junction held 9 bases outside the gene matches. Germline V gene sequence: CDR1 MNHEY, CDR2 SMNVEV (reference sequence). CDR3 length: 15 residues. CDR3 loop: CASSITGDGYTEAFF. The CDR3 region has the DNA TGTGCCAGCAGTATAACAGGGGACGGGTACACTGAAGCTTTCTTT.

This clonotype was seen a handful of times. J is TRBJ2-4 and V is TRBV5-6, with TRBD1 identical over 8 bases. The J segment lost 7 bases and the V segment lost 7 bases, leaving 10 bases of the junction unmatched. The CDR3 is 14 residues long. Germline V lookup: CDR1 SGHDT, CDR2 YYEEEE. The CDR3 DNA reads as TGTGCCAGCGGCTCCGGACAGGGTCTGAACATTCAGTACTTC. Residues: CASGSGQGLNIQYF. The full variable domain, completed using reference TRBV5-6 and TRBJ2-4, is DAGVTQSPTHLIKTRGQQVTLRCSPKSGHDTVSWYQQALGQGPQFIFQYYEEEERQRGNFPDRFSGHQFPNYSSELNVNALLLGDSALYLCASGSGQGLNIQYFGAGTRLSVL.

This clonotype was observed a handful of times. Relative to the germline gene, one junction end is altered; a read error may explain this. The rearrangement uses TRBV6-5 and TRBJ2-7; 8 bases are a match to TRBD1. Germline CDR1 reads MNHEY; CDR2 reads SVGAGI. The CDR3 is 18 residues long. The CDR3 DNA sequence: TGTGCCAACAGTTTCCTTCCCAGAAACAGGGGGGAAGGCTACGAGCAGTACTTC. Amino acid sequence: CANSFLPRNRGEGYEQYF.

Many counts were recorded for this clonotype. The V gene is TRBV2, the J gene TRBJ1-5; no reliable D call. Trimming left V 8 bases short and J 6 bases short, with 20 bases between. The CDR3 length is 15 residues. In germline, CDR1 is SNHLY, CDR2 FYNNEI. The CDR3: CASREPTLALQPQHF. The CDR3, as DNA: TGTGCCAGCCGAGAACCAACTCTAGCCCTTCAGCCCCAGCATTTT.

This clonotype was counted a few times. J is TRBJ2-3 and V is TRBV24-1, with 9 bases identical to TRBD1. The CDR3 has 17 amino acids. Germline values: CDR1 KGHDR, CDR2 SFDVKD. V was pared by 4 bases and J by 2 bases, with 9 bases of the junction left unmatched. The CDR3 DNA is TGTGCCACCAGTGACCCAGCCGGGACAGGGACCACAGATACGCAGTATTTT. Translated: CATSDPAGTGTTDTQYF.

As to this clonotype: This likely comes from a read error, as the CDR3 has no conserved phenylalanine or tryptophan at its end. This chain uses TRBV19 with TRBJ2-7; no clear D. V was pared by 1 base and J by 7 bases, with 5 bases between. The CDR3 has 11 amino acids. Per germline, CDR1 LNHDA and CDR2 SQIVND (reference sequence). In DNA, the CDR3 is TGTGCCAGTAGTATAGGTGGTGAGCAGTACCTC. Translated: CASSIGGEQYL.

This clonotype appeared many times. J is TRBJ2-1 and V is TRBV24-1; D tentatively fits TRBD1 or TRBD2 (6 bases each). Germline V gives CDR1 KGHDR, CDR2 SFDVKD. CDR3 length: 13 amino acids. V was clipped by 8 bases and J by 6 bases, with 13 bases between them. The CDR3 spells CATTPGGVNEQFF. The CDR3 DNA follows: TGTGCCACCACGCCCGGGGGCGTCAATGAGCAGTTCTTC.

This clonotype was detected many times. This CDR3 is CASSFDSSYEQYF. Written as DNA, the CDR3 is TGTGCCAGCAGTTTTGACAGCTCCTACGAGCAGTACTTC. The J gene is TRBJ2-7, the V gene TRBV27; tentatively, D is TRBD1 (5 bases). Between the trimmed V and J ends, which lost 3 bases and 0 bases, there was a span of 6 bases. CDR1 and CDR2 (germline): MNHEY, SMNVEV (reference sequence). The CDR3 has 13 amino acids.

This clonotype was counted at least ten times. This chain connects TRBV29-1 to TRBJ1-1; TRBD1 is a possible D gene (5 bases). The germline CDR1 and CDR2 sequences are SQVTM and ANQGSEA. This CDR3 contains 14 residues. Trimming left V 6 bases short and J 4 bases short, with 18 bases between. CDR3 amino acids: CSVNLEGSGTEAFF. Here the CDR3 DNA reads TGCAGCGTCAACCTGGAGGGGTCGGGCACTGAAGCTTTCTTT. Complete variable domain (other parts from reference TRBV29-1 and TRBJ1-1): SAVISQKPSRDICQRGTSLTIQCQVDSQVTMMFWYRQQPGQSLTLIATANQGSEATYESGFVIDKFPISRPNLTFSTLTVSNMSPEDSSIYLCSVNLEGSGTEAFFGQGTRLTVV.

This clonotype showed up many times. J is TRBJ1-2 and V is TRBV4-3; the D is unclear. Between the trimmed V and J ends, which lost 0 bases and 7 bases, there was a span of 15 bases. Germline-derived CDR1 and CDR2 are LGHNA and YSLEER. The CDR3 sequence is 15 residues long. CDR3 bases: TGCGCCAGCAGCCAAGATCAAGGAGGTACCGGTGGCTACACCTTC. As protein: CASSQDQGGTGGYTF.

The chain employs TRBV29-1 and TRBJ1-1, with 9 positions matching TRBD1. V was clipped by 1 base and J by 5 bases; unmatched bases: 2. The CDR3 is 13 amino acids. Germline V gene data show CDR1 as SQVTM and CDR2 as ANQGSEA. Here the CDR3 reads CSVEVGQGTEAFF. CDR3 coding DNA: TGCAGCGTTGAAGTAGGACAGGGGACTGAAGCTTTCTTT.

This clonotype occurred many times. The V call is TRBV15, the J call TRBJ1-1, with TRBD1 identical over 9 bases. This CDR3 region has 15 residues. The V segment lost 5 bases and the J segment 1 base; nucleotides outside the gene matches: 5. Germline CDR1 reads LNHNV; CDR2 reads YYDKDF (reference sequence). The DNA for the CDR3 is TGTGCCACCAGCCCTCTGGGACAGGGGAACACTGAAGCTTTCTTT. Translation: CATSPLGQGNTEAFF.

The sample holds many counts of this clonotype. V usage is TRBV28 and J usage is TRBJ1-3; D may be TRBD1 (5 bases). Trimming removed 4 bases from V and 2 bases from J, with 15 bases in between. Germline-derived CDR1 and CDR2 are MDHEN and SYDVKM. The CDR3 totals 16 residues. The CDR3 protein is CASSWDQGLPGNTIYF. As DNA, the CDR3 is TGTGCCAGCAGTTGGGATCAGGGTTTACCTGGAAACACCATATATTTT.

This clonotype is medium-sized by share. The V and J genes are TRBV7-2 and TRBJ2-7, with TRBD1 matching over 7 bases. The CDR3 contains 13 residues. V dropped 4 bases and J dropped 7; count of bases not matched to a gene: 7. Germline loops: CDR1 SGHTA, CDR2 FQGNSA. CDR3 DNA sequence: TGTGCCAGCAGCTCGGGACAGCCCTCGGAGCAGTACTTC. Protein product: CASSSGQPSEQYF.

This clonotype has at least ten counts. The J gene is TRBJ1-5, the V gene TRBV23-1, with TRBD1 identical over 8 bases. TRBV23-1 is designated an ORF whose function remains uncertain. The junction had 3 bases not matched to a gene; V was cut back by 0 bases and J by 2 bases. The CDR3 sequence is 16 residues long. This chain's CDR3 is CASSQSVGQGNQPQHF. In DNA form, the CDR3 reads TGCGCCAGCAGTCAATCGGTGGGACAGGGCAATCAGCCCCAGCATTTT.

Regarding this clonotype: Mismatch with germline at one junction end may stem from a read error. The CDR3 nucleotides are TGTGCCAGCGGTTACTCGATGTATGGGAACGCCTACGAGCAGTACTTC. This sequence encodes CASGYSMYGNAYEQYF. The genes are TRBV6-2 or TRBV6-3 and TRBJ2-7; D is ambiguous. This CDR3 region has 16 residues. Looked up from germline, CDR1 is MNHEY and CDR2 is SVGEGT.

Comment on this clonotype: This clone may be a read error of a much larger clone one base away. The V call is TRBV11-3, the J call TRBJ2-7, with TRBD2 matching over 9 bases. This CDR3 contains 16 residues. Trimming removed 2 bases from V and 5 bases from J; junction bases left unmatched: 10. Germline V lookup: CDR1 SGHNT, CDR2 YENEEA. For the CDR3, the DNA is TGTGCCAGCAGCTTAACGGCTAGCGGGGCTTCCAACGAGCAGTACTTC. Translating gives CASSLTASGASNEQYF.

As concerns this clonotype: A much bigger clone sits one base away, suggesting this may be a read error. This chain joins TRBV28 and TRBJ2-7; TRBD2 agrees at 8 bases. The CDR3 sequence is 14 residues long. Germline V gene sequence: CDR1 MDHEN, CDR2 SYDVKM. Trimming at V came to 6 bases and at J to 5 bases, leaving 9 bases not matched to a gene. For the CDR3, the DNA is TGTGCCAGCAGCCGACCAGCGGGAGTCCACGAGCAGTACTTC. It encodes CASSRPAGVHEQYF.

This clonotype has ten or more counts. The CDR3 DNA reads as TGTGCCAGCAGCTTGGCTGGCTCCTACGAGCAGTACTTC. Residues: CASSLAGSYEQYF. This rearrangement joins TRBV5-5 to TRBJ2-7; D unclear. Between the trimmed V and J ends, which lost 0 bases and 0 bases, there was a span of 4 bases. CDR3 length: 13 amino acids. Germline CDR1 SGHKS, CDR2 YYEKEE (reference sequence).

The sample holds many counts of this clonotype. The chain employs TRBV7-8 and TRBJ2-5; TRBD1 agrees at 9 bases. V shed 5 bases and J 5 bases; nucleotides not matched to a gene: 9. Germline V lookup: CDR1 SGHVS, CDR2 FQNEAQ. The CDR3 runs to 15 residues. The CDR3 region has the DNA TGTGCCAGCAGCGCCACAGGGGGCGCTTTTGAGACCCAGTACTTC. It encodes CASSATGGAFETQYF. Variable domain in full (rest from reference TRBV7-8 and TRBJ2-5): GAGVSQSPRYKVAKRGQDVALRCDPISGHVSLFWYQQALGQGPEFLTYFQNEAQLDKSGLPSDRFFAERPEGSVSTLKIQRTQQEDSAVYLCASSATGGAFETQYFGPGTRLLVL.